In this sample, the clone carrying this TCR beta chain turned up many times. Its antigen is still unknown. The data originate from a study of T cells in Graves' hyperthyroidism and ophthalmopathy. Study-wide results and caveats: Clonotypes that were expanded in thyroid above 0.001 mostly appeared in blood too. It was a median roughly 6.5 months before onset that the model predicted ophthalmopathy. A model built on 13 V-J features separated ophthalmopathy from stable hyperthyroidism.

V was trimmed by 1 base and J by 0 bases, leaving 9 bases between them. Germline V CDR1 and CDR2: SGHTA, FQGNSA. The CDR3 is made up of 16 amino acids. Researchers amplified the TCR beta CDR3 regions from RNA transcripts. HTBI primers were the set used in a first-round RT-PCR of the TCR CDR3. Each CDR3 protein gets one entry after TCRdb re-called the multiplex PCR reads with MiXCR. Altogether 300,000 to 450,000 distinct CDR3 sequences are present, about 15% being singletons, with the ten largest covering about 11%. The sequence came from a woman in her fifties or sixties with Graves' hyperthyroidism. The chain is built from TRBV7-2 and TRBJ1-4; D is uncertain. Sequenced: blood. The CDR3 reads CASSLGRTSTNEKLFF. The DNA for the CDR3 is TGTGCCAGCAGCTTAGGCAGGACTTCAACTAATGAAAAACTGTTTTTT.